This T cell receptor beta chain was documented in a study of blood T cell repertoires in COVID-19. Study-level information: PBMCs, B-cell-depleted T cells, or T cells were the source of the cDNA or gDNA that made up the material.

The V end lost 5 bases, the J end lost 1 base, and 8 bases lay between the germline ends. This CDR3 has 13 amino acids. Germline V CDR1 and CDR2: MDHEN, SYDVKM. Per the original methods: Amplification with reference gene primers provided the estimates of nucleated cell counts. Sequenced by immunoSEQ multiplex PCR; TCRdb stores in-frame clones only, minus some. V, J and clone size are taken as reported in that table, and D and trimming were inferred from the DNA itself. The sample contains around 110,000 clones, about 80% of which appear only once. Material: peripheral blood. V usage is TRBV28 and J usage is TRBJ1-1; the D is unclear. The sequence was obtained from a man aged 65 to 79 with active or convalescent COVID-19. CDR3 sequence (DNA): TGTGCCAGCAGTCCCGGTACGAACACTGAAGCTTTCTTT. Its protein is CASSPGTNTEAFF.